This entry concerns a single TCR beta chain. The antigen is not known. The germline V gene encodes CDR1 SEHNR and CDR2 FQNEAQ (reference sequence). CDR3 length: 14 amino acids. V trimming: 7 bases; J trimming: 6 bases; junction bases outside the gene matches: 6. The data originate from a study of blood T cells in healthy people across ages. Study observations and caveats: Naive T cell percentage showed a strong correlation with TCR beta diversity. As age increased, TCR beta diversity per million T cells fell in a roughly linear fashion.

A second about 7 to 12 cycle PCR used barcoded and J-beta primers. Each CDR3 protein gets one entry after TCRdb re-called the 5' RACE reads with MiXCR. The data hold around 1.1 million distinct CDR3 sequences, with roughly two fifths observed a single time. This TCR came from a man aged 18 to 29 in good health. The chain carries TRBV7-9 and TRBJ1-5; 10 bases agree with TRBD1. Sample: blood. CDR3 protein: CASKGTGAAQPQHF. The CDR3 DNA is TGTGCCAGCAAAGGGACAGGGGCGGCTCAGCCCCAGCATTTT.